The T cell receptor beta chain under discussion was sequenced for a study of beta chain features in type 1 diabetes. The CDR3 runs to 14 residues. Germline V CDR1 and CDR2: MNHNS, SASEGT. Between the trimmed V and J ends, which lost 6 bases and 0 bases, there was a span of 8 bases. To note about this clone: The antigen is not known.

Expressed TCRB transcripts were sequenced because the entire RNA isolate underwent reverse transcription. Here immunoSEQ multiplex PCR was the method, and the copy in TCRdb shows in-frame clones only, minus some. The sample lists about 15,000 clones, approximately 71% occurring once. The study's findings and limits: Shorter TCRB CDR3s, moderately but significantly so, were found in Type 1 diabetes patients in all four CD4+ subsets.

This TCR derives from a man aged 30 to 45 with type 1 diabetes. The chain is built from TRBV6-1 and TRBJ2-2; weak D call: TRBD1 (6 bases). The material sequenced was Tregs from blood. For the CDR3, the DNA is TGTGCCAGCAGAGGGACACCGAACACCGGGGAGCTGTTTTTT. As protein: CASRGTPNTGELFF.